The 26 T cell receptor beta chains below were found in one sample sequenced in a study of blood T cell repertoires in COVID-19. Sequencing was performed with immunoSEQ multiplex PCR; in TCRdb, only in-frame clones are kept and a portion is missing. The sample gives 160,000 or so clones, 87% of which show up once; around 3.9% is in the top ten. Sequenced sample: peripheral blood. The origin of the receptors is a woman in her fifties or sixties who had recovered from COVID-19.

The chain combines TRBV5-1 with TRBJ2-5; 12 nucleotides align to TRBD2. Germline V gene sequence: CDR1 SGHRS, CDR2 YFSETQ. The V segment lost 0 bases and the J segment 3 bases; nucleotides outside the gene matches: 9. CDR3 length: 18 amino acids. The CDR3 DNA reads as TGCGCCAGCAGCTTGGTTAGAATGGCTAGCGGGGGGGAAGAGACCCAGTACTTC. Protein sequence: CASSLVRMASGGEETQYF.

V usage is TRBV19 and J usage is TRBJ2-1; weak D call: TRBD2 (6 bases). Germline CDR1 and CDR2: LNHDA and SQIVND (reference sequence). Deletions cut 2 bases from V and 10 bases from J, with 15 bases between. There are 14 residues in the CDR3. CDR3: CASSIFVPGEEQFF. The CDR3 region has the DNA TGTGCCAGTAGTATATTCGTACCGGGGGAAGAGCAGTTCTTC. Looking up the rest from reference TRBV19 and TRBJ2-1 gives the full variable domain: DGGITQSPKYLFRKEGQNVTLSCEQNLNHDAMYWYRQDPGQGLRLIYYSQIVNDFQKGDIAEGYSVSREKKESFPLTVTSAQKNPTAFYLCASSIFVPGEEQFFGPGTRLTVL.

The genes are TRBV11-2 and TRBJ2-5, with D perhaps matching TRBD1 (5 bases). The CDR3 runs to 14 residues. Germline assignment: CDR1 SGHAT and CDR2 FQNNGV. Trimming left V 0 bases short and J 4 bases short, with 9 bases between. CDR3: CASSLDRVGETQYF. The CDR3 coding sequence is TGTGCCAGCAGCTTAGACAGGGTGGGAGAGACCCAGTACTTC.

This chain connects TRBV19 to TRBJ1-2, with no clear D. Trimming shortened V by 6 bases and J by 0 bases, and 8 bases separated the two germline ends. CDR1 is LNHDA and CDR2 is SQIVND in the germline V gene (reference sequence). The CDR3 spans 13 residues. CDR3 DNA sequence: TGTGCCAGTAGGACATCCGCTAACTATGGCTACACCTTC. This codes for CASRTSANYGYTF.

The chain employs TRBV5-1 and TRBJ1-6; tentative D call: TRBD1 (6 bases). Germline V lookup: CDR1 SGHRS, CDR2 YFSETQ. Trimming cost V 2 bases and J 7 bases, with 16 bases left between them. The CDR3 has 16 residues. The CDR3 DNA sequence: TGCGCCAGCAGCTTTTCACAGGGAGCAGGCAATTCACCCCTCCACTTT. Amino acid sequence: CASSFSQGAGNSPLHF.

J is TRBJ1-6 and V is TRBV28, with D unclear. Trimming left V 4 bases short and J 8 bases short, with 15 bases between. The CDR3 is 15 residues long. CDR1 and CDR2 (germline): MDHEN, SYDVKM. The CDR3 coding sequence is TGTGCCAGCAGTTCGTACTTGCTAGGCCATTCACCCCTCCACTTT. It specifies CASSSYLLGHSPLHF.

This clone was recorded once. The chain is built from TRBV3-1 (or the pseudogene TRBV3-2) and TRBJ2-7, with a tentative D call TRBD2 (5 bases). This CDR3 region has 13 residues. V was clipped by 4 bases and J by 5 bases, with 12 bases between them. Germline V gene data show CDR1 as LGHDT and CDR2 as YNNKEL (reference sequence). Here the CDR3 reads CASSLPNGDEQYF. The CDR3 nucleotides read TGTGCCAGCAGCCTTCCAAACGGGGACGAGCAGTACTTC.

The rearrangement joins TRBV5-5 to TRBJ2-3; tentatively, D is TRBD2 (5 bases). The length of the CDR3 is 14 residues. The germline CDR1 and CDR2 sequences are SGHKS and YYEKEE (reference sequence). V was clipped by 7 bases and J by 0 bases, with 12 bases between them. For the CDR3, the DNA is TGTGCCAGCGTCCGGGAATGGAGCACAGATACGCAGTATTTT. Translation: CASVREWSTDTQYF.

The chain couples TRBV9 to TRBJ1-1; 10 nucleotides match TRBD1. This CDR3 region has 19 residues. Per germline, CDR1 SGDLS and CDR2 YYNGEE. The V and J ends lost 0 bases and 2 bases, in that order; junction bases with no gene match: 13. CDR3 bases: TGTGCCAGCAGCGTAGACCCACCTGGCGGGGACAGGGGAAACACTGAAGCTTTCTTT. Its translation is CASSVDPPGGDRGNTEAFF. Combining the CDR3 with reference TRBV9 and TRBJ1-1 gives the whole variable domain DSGVTQTPKHLITATGQRVTLRCSPRSGDLSVYWYQQSLDQGLQFLIQYYNGEERAKGNILERFSAQQFPDLHSELNLSSLELGDSALYFCASSVDPPGGDRGNTEAFFGQGTRLTVV.

A remark on this clone: The sample contains more than one DNA sequence encoding this CDR3. The chain carries TRBV12-3 or TRBV12-4 and TRBJ1-2; D possibly corresponds to TRBD1 (5 bases). V lost 3 bases and J lost 2, with 7 bases in between. The CDR3 spans 13 residues. The CDR3 bases are TGTGCCAGCAGTTTGGGGCAGAACTATGGCTACACCTTC. Encoded protein: CASSLGQNYGYTF.

A few counts support this clone. The chain employs TRBV6-5 and TRBJ2-7; 9 nucleotides line up with TRBD1. V lost 6 bases, J lost 3 bases, and 0 bases stayed unmatched. The V gene's germline CDR1 is MNHEY and CDR2 SVGAGI. The CDR3 covers 12 residues. DNA of the CDR3: TGTGCCAGCAGGACAGGGGGCTACGAGCAGTACTTC. Protein: CASRTGGYEQYF.

This chain joins TRBV30 and TRBJ2-5; 11 nucleotides line up with TRBD2. This CDR3 is 18 amino acids long. Germline loops: CDR1 GTSNPN, CDR2 SVGIG (reference sequence). The junction had 22 bases not matched to a gene; V was cut back by 8 bases and J by 5 bases. Here the CDR3 DNA reads TGTGCCACCCCTTTGGACGCCCGCGTAGCGGGGGGGCTCGAGACCCAGTACTTC. Translated, it gives CATPLDARVAGGLETQYF.

V and J are TRBV27 and TRBJ2-7, with TRBD2 matching 7 bases. V shed 4 bases and J 3 bases; nucleotides not matched to a gene: 6. This CDR3 contains 14 residues. Germline CDR1 and CDR2: MNHEY and SMNVEV (reference sequence). The CDR3 sequence is CASSWSGEGYEQYF. For the CDR3, the DNA is TGTGCCAGCAGTTGGTCCGGGGAGGGCTACGAGCAGTACTTC.

The chain links TRBV6-4 to TRBJ1-1; D call uncertain. Deletions cut 2 bases from V and 10 bases from J, with 5 bases between. CDR3 length equals 10 residues. Germline V gives CDR1 MRHNA, CDR2 SNTAGT. CDR3 DNA sequence: TGTGCCAGCAGTGACGCGATAGCTTTCTTT. It codes for CASSDAIAFF.

The chain carries TRBV18 and TRBJ2-7, with a weak D call TRBD1 (6 bases). Trimming pared 4 bases from V and 6 bases from J, leaving 19 bases between. The germline gives CDR1 KGHSH, CDR2 LQKENI. The CDR3 is 15 amino acids. CDR3 sequence: CASSLQTGEKSEQYF. The CDR3 DNA follows: TGTGCCAGCTCACTGCAGACAGGTGAGAAGAGCGAGCAGTACTTC.

The V and J genes are TRBV6-5 and TRBJ2-1, with D perhaps matching TRBD1 (5 bases). CDR3 length: 13 amino acids. The V gene's germline CDR1 is MNHEY and CDR2 SVGAGI. V shed 2 bases and J shed 4 bases, with 6 bases lying between them. CDR3 in amino acids: CASSYRQYNEQFF. The DNA for the CDR3 is TGTGCCAGCAGTTACCGACAGTACAATGAGCAGTTCTTC.

The chain recombines TRBV18 with TRBJ1-2; 9 positions match TRBD1. CDR1 and CDR2 from the germline V gene are KGHSH and LQKENI. The V segment lost 3 bases and the J segment 7 bases; nucleotides outside the gene matches: 6. CDR3 length equals 14 residues. DNA for the CDR3: TGTGCCAGCTCACCTTGGACAGGGGTGGGTGGCTACACCTTC. Protein product: CASSPWTGVGGYTF.

The chain carries TRBV5-1 and TRBJ2-5; tentatively, D is TRBD1 (6 bases). Germline V CDR1 and CDR2: SGHRS, YFSETQ. Trimming took off 1 base at V and 2 bases at J, with 15 bases between the two ends. CDR3 length: 16 residues. This CDR3 reads CASSLSQRGSQETQYF. The CDR3 nucleotides are TGCGCCAGCAGCTTGAGTCAGAGGGGGTCACAAGAGACCCAGTACTTC.

The chain combines TRBV19 with TRBJ1-5; TRBD1 is a possible D gene (5 bases). Germline V gives CDR1 LNHDA, CDR2 SQIVND (reference sequence). The V gene lost 0 bases and the J gene lost 2 bases, with 11 bases spanning the gap. This CDR3 contains 16 residues. This chain's CDR3 is CASSIDHQGGNQPQHF. CDR3 nucleotides: TGTGCCAGTAGTATAGATCATCAGGGTGGCAATCAGCCCCAGCATTTT.

The chain recombines TRBV18 with TRBJ2-3, with D possibly matching TRBD1 (5 bases). The CDR3 has 13 amino acids. Germline assignment: CDR1 KGHSH and CDR2 LQKENI. Trimming pared 8 bases from V and 3 bases from J, leaving 12 bases between. The CDR3 bases are TGTGCCAGCCGCAGGGAAGGAACAGATACGCAGTATTTT. Translating gives CASRREGTDTQYF.

On this clone: Other DNA sequences in the same sample also yield this CDR3. This chain uses TRBV27 with TRBJ1-4; 8 bases are a match to TRBD1. Germline V gene data show CDR1 as MNHEY and CDR2 as SMNVEV (reference sequence). V was clipped by 3 bases and J by 5 bases; unmatched bases: 5. This CDR3 contains 15 residues. The CDR3: CASSFRTGLNEKLFF. The CDR3 DNA reads TGTGCCAGCAGTTTCCGGACAGGGTTGAATGAAAAACTGTTTTTT. Filled out from reference TRBV27 and TRBJ1-4, the complete variable domain reads EAQVTQNPRYLITVTGKKLTVTCSQNMNHEYMSWYRQDPGLGLRQIYYSMNVEVTDKGDVPEGYKVSRKEKRNFPLILESPSPNQTSLYFCASSFRTGLNEKLFFGSGTQLSVL.

The rearrangement links TRBV13 to TRBJ1-2; no clear D. The CDR3 is 14 amino acids. The V gene's germline CDR1 is PRHDT and CDR2 FYEKMQ (reference sequence). V lost 1 base to trimming and J lost 8 bases, with 14 bases between them. CDR3 amino acids: CASSLEASRVGYTF. CDR3 coding DNA: TGTGCCAGCAGCTTAGAGGCCTCCCGGGTAGGCTACACCTTC. The entire variable domain, with the rest obtained from reference TRBV13 and TRBJ1-2, is as follows: AAGVIQSPRHLIKEKRETATLKCYPIPRHDTVYWYQQGPGQDPQFLISFYEKMQSDKGSIPDRFSAQQFSDYHSELNMSSLELGDSALYFCASSLEASRVGYTFGSGTRLTVV.

As to this clone: Other nucleotide sequences from this sample produce the same CDR3. CDR3 bases: TGCAGCGGAGGGGGTAACACTGAAGCTTTCTTT. Residues: CSGGGNTEAFF. J is TRBJ1-1 and V is TRBV29-1, with D possibly TRBD1 on 6 matching bases. Germline V gene sequence: CDR1 SQVTM, CDR2 ANQGSEA. V was clipped by 7 bases and J by 2 bases, with 8 bases between them. The CDR3 sequence is 11 residues long.

This clone was seen once. The chain employs TRBV5-5 and TRBJ2-7; D gene unclear. From germline, CDR1 is SGHKS and CDR2 YYEKEE (reference sequence). V was clipped by 0 bases and J by 5 bases, with 15 bases between them. CDR3 length equals 15 residues. The DNA of the CDR3 is TGTGCCAGCAGCTTGGCCTTTGACCCACGGGACGAGCAGTACTTC. This encodes CASSLAFDPRDEQYF. Using reference TRBV5-5 and TRBJ2-7 for the parts outside the CDR3, the full variable domain is DAGVTQSPTHLIKTRGQQVTLRCSPISGHKSVSWYQQVLGQGPQFIFQYYEKEERGRGNFPDRFSARQFPNYSSELNVNALLLGDSALYLCASSLAFDPRDEQYFGPGTRLTVT.

This clone showed up just a few times. V is TRBV2 and J is TRBJ1-1; tentatively, D is TRBD1 (6 bases). Germline CDR1 SNHLY, CDR2 FYNNEI. V lost 6 bases, J lost 4 bases, and 12 bases lay in between. The CDR3 length is 13 residues. CDR3 loop: CASRPDRITEAFF. The CDR3 DNA reads TGTGCCAGCAGGCCCGACAGGATCACTGAAGCTTTCTTT.

The chain is built from TRBV27 and TRBJ2-7, with 8 bases matching TRBD2. Germline-derived CDR1 and CDR2 are MNHEY and SMNVEV (reference sequence). V was pared by 1 base and J by 5 bases, with 7 bases of the junction left unmatched. CDR3 length equals 15 residues. The CDR3 nucleotides read TGTGCCAGCAGTTTATTAGCGGGGCAGGGAAACGAGCAGTACTTC. This gives the protein CASSLLAGQGNEQYF.